This is a list of T cell receptor beta chains from one sample in a study of OX40 agonist ivuxolimab in advanced cancers. Assay: immunoSEQ multiplex PCR; the TCRdb copy retains only in-frame clones and omits some. There are roughly 84,000 clones in the sample; about 84% occur only once, and about 4.6% lies in the top ten. Sequenced here: CD4+ or CD8+ T cells sorted from blood, sampled in a trial of the OX40 agonist ivuxolimab. Receptor source: an adult with an advanced solid tumor such as melanoma, head and neck, liver or kidney cancer. CDR3s include the opening cysteine and the closing phenylalanine or tryptophan. The order of the fields is J gene, V gene, D gene, clone size, CDR3 protein, CDR3 DNA. D genes are given only for firm matches. A clone size is listed for some rows: how often the clone was seen (once, few, many), or a class if it is expanded.

>TRBJ1-4|TRBV19|NA|NA
CASKRRDRGSTNEKLFF
TGTGCCAGTAAGAGGAGGGATAGGGGGTCAACTAATGAAAAACTGTTTTTT
>TRBJ1-6|TRBV5-4|NA|NA
CASSFRDSPLHF
TGTGCCAGCAGCTTCAGGGATTCACCCCTCCACTTT
>TRBJ1-2|TRBV19|TRBD1|NA
CASSIQGAPDYGYTF
TGTGCCAGTAGTATACAGGGGGCCCCTGACTATGGCTACACCTTC
>TRBJ2-5|TRBV21-1|NA|NA
CASSSRTGRQETQYF
TGTGCCAGCAGCTCCCGGACAGGACGGCAAGAGACCCAGTACTTC
>TRBJ1-2|TRBV14|TRBD1|NA
CASSQDEGRGLLRGYGYTF
TGTGCCAGCAGCCAAGATGAGGGCAGGGGGCTGCTCCGGGGCTATGGCTACACCTTC
>TRBJ1-5|TRBV11-3|NA|NA
CASSLAGTSQPQHF
TGTGCCAGCAGCTTAGCTGGGACATCTCAGCCCCAGCATTTT
>TRBJ1-1|TRBV28|TRBD1|NA
CASSFPGQGPTEAFF
TGTGCCAGCAGTTTTCCGGGACAGGGTCCGACTGAAGCTTTCTTT
>TRBJ1-3|TRBV4-1|NA|NA
CASSQDKTRDSGNTIYF
TGCGCCAGCAGCCAAGATAAGACACGAGACTCTGGAAACACCATATATTTT
>TRBJ2-7|TRBV7-3|TRBD2|NA
CASSPTSAREQYF
TGTGCCAGCAGCCCGACTAGCGCCCGCGAGCAGTACTTC
>TRBJ2-1|TRBV15|TRBD2|once
CATSRLADDYNEQFF
TGTGCCACCAGCAGACTAGCGGACGACTACAATGAGCAGTTCTTC
>TRBJ1-1|TRBV19|NA|once
CASRRGEGITEAFF
TGTGCCAGTAGAAGGGGTGAGGGAATCACTGAAGCTTTCTTT
>TRBJ2-3|TRBV7-3|NA|NA
CASSWTDTQYF
TGTGCCAGCAGCTGGACAGATACGCAGTATTTT
>TRBJ2-1|TRBV18|TRBD1|NA
CASSPGTGHNNEQFF
TGTGCCAGCTCACCAGGGACAGGGCACAACAATGAGCAGTTCTTC
>TRBJ1-2|TRBV19|NA|NA
CASRIQGFDGYTF
TGTGCCAGTAGGATACAGGGTTTTGATGGCTACACCTTC
>TRBJ1-5|TRBV5-1|TRBD1|NA
CASSLEGGQGQPQHF
TGCGCCAGCAGCTTGGAAGGGGGCCAGGGTCAGCCCCAGCATTTT
>TRBJ2-5|TRBV18|NA|NA
CASTRGDQETQYF
TGTGCCAGCACCCGGGGAGACCAAGAGACCCAGTACTTC